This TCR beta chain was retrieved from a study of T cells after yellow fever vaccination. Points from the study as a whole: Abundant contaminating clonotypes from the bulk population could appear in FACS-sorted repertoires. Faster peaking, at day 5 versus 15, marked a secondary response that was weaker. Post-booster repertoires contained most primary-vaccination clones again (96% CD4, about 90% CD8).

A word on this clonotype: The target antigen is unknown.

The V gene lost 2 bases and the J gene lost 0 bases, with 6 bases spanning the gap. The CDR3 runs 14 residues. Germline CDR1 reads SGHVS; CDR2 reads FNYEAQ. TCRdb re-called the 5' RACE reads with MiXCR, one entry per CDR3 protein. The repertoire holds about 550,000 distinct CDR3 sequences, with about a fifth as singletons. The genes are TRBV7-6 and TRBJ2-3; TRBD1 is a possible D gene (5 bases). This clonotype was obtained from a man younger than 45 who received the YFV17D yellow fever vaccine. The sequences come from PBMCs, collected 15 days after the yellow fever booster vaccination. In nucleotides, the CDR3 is TGTGCCAGCAGCTTAAAGGGGAGCACAGATACGCAGTATTTT. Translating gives CASSLKGSTDTQYF.